This T cell receptor beta chain was sequenced during a study of memory CD4+ T cells and cytomegalovirus serostatus. Whole-study context: Donors were healthy Belgian adults, under ten CMV seropositive and roughly 25 seronegative. General study findings and limits: CMV serostatus prediction reached median AUC about 0.95, or 0.9 with US-trained model. Of under 200 reported CMV TCRbeta sequences, about 67 were found in memory CD4+ repertoires.

Single viable CD3+CD4+CD8-CD45RO+ cells were sorted as the memory CD4+ T cells. Per germline, CDR1 SEHNR and CDR2 FQNEAQ (reference sequence). The V end was cut by 5 bases, the J end by 7 bases, with 23 bases between. The CDR3 is 16 residues long. This clone was recorded once. Its antigen is still unknown. Assay: immunoSEQ multiplex PCR; the TCRdb copy retains only in-frame clones and omits some. The table records tens of thousands of clones, 76% of them present only once. The clonotype comes from an adult in good health and CMV-seronegative. Source material: memory CD4+ T cells from blood. The V gene is TRBV7-9, the J gene TRBJ1-2; TRBD1 might be the D (6 bases). DNA for the CDR3: TGTGCCAGCAGCCCAGATGATGGGACAACCTTGGTTGGCTACACCTTC. Residues: CASSPDDGTTLVGYTF.